This T cell receptor beta chain was identified in a study of blood T cell repertoires in COVID-19. Turning to the study itself: Sites in the United States, Italy and Spain provided acute and convalescent COVID-19 samples.

This clone has a single count. Germline V gene data show CDR1 as KGHDR and CDR2 as SFDVKD. This CDR3 region has 15 residues. V lost 2 bases, J lost 1 base, and 11 bases lay in between. This table comes from immunoSEQ multiplex PCR, and its TCRdb copy is limited to in-frame clones, with some not included. The sample has around 140,000 clones, about 88% seen once. Sequenced material: PBMCs or T cells enriched from blood (not recorded which). V gene TRBV24-1 combines with J gene TRBJ2-7; D unresolved. This clonotype was obtained from a man aged 35 to 55 with acute COVID-19. CDR3 in DNA: TGTGCCACCAGTGATTCTGGCGACTCATCCTACGAGCAGTACTTC. Amino acids: CATSDSGDSSYEQYF.